A selection of T cell receptor beta chains follows, all from one sample in a study of cytomegalovirus exposure and HLA in healthy donors. Sequenced by immunoSEQ multiplex PCR; TCRdb stores in-frame clones only, minus some. This sample carries over 200,000 clones, around 80% of them seen once, and the ten largest clones take less than 3%. The sample was PBMCs. Receptors originate from a woman in her sixties in good health and CMV-seropositive. Both conserved end residues are trimmed from each CDR3.

TRBV6-5	TRBJ2-7	ASSEGGGSYEQY
TRBV6-1	TRBJ2-7	ASSEAGTPTYEQY
TRBV2	TRBJ2-7	ASSDGPYEQY
TRBV18	TRBJ2-3	ASSPPDRGIDTQY
TRBV18	TRBJ1-5	ASSPRQNSNQPQH
TRBV5-6	TRBJ1-1	ASSLLGARAEAF
TRBV5-1	TRBJ1-4	ASSFDLGANEKLF
TRBV11-2	-	ASSLPGGTGAYEQY
TRBV7-2	TRBJ2-2	ASSLGGGALYGELF
TRBV5-1	TRBJ2-2	ASSLEGSRVSGELF
TRBV28	TRBJ2-4	ASSLYSGGAKNIQY
TRBV6-1	TRBJ2-7	ASKKDSSYEQY
TRBV29-1	TRBJ1-2	SVEEPRSSYT
TRBV28	TRBJ1-1	ASTPLAGEAF
TRBV2	TRBJ2-1	ASSKQGRNEQF
TRBV5-1	TRBJ1-3	ASSLAPTGYGNTIY
TRBV10-3	TRBJ1-5	AISPRGNQPQH
TRBV5-4	TRBJ2-5	ASSQGLAGNQETQY
TRBV6-1	TRBJ2-3	ASSGPSGRALWGTDTQY
TRBV28	TRBJ1-3	ASSLRQGSTSGNTIY